This TCR beta chain stems from a study of blood T cell repertoires in COVID-19. Only in-frame clones appear in the TCRdb table, and some are missing; sequencing was by immunoSEQ multiplex PCR. The data hold 150,000 or so clones, with roughly 88% observed a single time. The V end was cut by 6 bases, the J end by 4 bases, with 16 bases between. The germline CDR1 and CDR2 sequences are LNHDA and SQIVND (reference sequence). CDR3 size: 14 residues. The clonotype comes from a woman aged 50 to 65 who had recovered from COVID-19. Sequenced: PBMCs or T cells enriched from blood (not recorded which). V and J are TRBV19 and TRBJ2-7; D might be TRBD1 (6 bases). In nucleotides, the CDR3 is TGTGCCAGTAGCCGGGGACAAACCGGTTACGAGCAGTACTTC. Protein: CASSRGQTGYEQYF.